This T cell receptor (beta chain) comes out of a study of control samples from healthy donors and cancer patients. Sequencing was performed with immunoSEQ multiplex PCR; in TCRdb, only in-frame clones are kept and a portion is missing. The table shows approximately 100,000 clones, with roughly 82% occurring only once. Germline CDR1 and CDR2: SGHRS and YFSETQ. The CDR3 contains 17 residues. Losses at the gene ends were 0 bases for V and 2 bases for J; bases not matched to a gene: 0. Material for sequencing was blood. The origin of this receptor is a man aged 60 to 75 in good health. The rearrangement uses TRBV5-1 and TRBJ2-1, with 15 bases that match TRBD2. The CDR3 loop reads CASSLGTSGRAYNEQFF. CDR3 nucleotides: TGCGCCAGCAGCTTGGGGACTAGCGGGAGGGCCTACAATGAGCAGTTCTTC.